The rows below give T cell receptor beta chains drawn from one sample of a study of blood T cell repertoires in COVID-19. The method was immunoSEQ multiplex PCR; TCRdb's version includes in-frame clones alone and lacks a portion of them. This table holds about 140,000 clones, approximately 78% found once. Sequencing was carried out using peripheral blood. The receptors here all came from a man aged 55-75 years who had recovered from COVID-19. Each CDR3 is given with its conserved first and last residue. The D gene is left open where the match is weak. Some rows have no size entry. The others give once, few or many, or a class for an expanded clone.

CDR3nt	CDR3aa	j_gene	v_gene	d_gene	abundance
TGTGCCAGTAGTATAAACGGGGAATACACTGAAGCTTTCTTT	CASSINGEYTEAFF	TRBJ1-1	TRBV19	-	-
TGTGCCAGCAGCTTAGATGCGGCTAGGCGGTTC	CASSLDAARRF	TRBJ2-7	TRBV11-2	-	-
TGTGCCAGCAGCTTAGCGGAGCCCTACGAGCAGTACTTC	CASSLAEPYEQYF	TRBJ2-7	TRBV7-2	-	-
TGTGCCAGCAGCTTTCTTTTACAGGGCAACACTGAAGCTTTCTTT	CASSFLLQGNTEAFF	TRBJ1-1	TRBV5-6	-	-
TGTGCCAGCAGCCCCCGGTCCTCACCTCGAAACACCATATATTTT	CASSPRSSPRNTIYF	TRBJ1-3	TRBV7-9	-	few
TGTGCCAGCAGCGTAGATCTGAGTAGCAATCAGCCCCAGCATTTT	CASSVDLSSNQPQHF	TRBJ1-5	TRBV9	-	once
TGTGCCAGCAGTTATAATCTCCAGGACACTAACAATGAGCAGTTCTTC	CASSYNLQDTNNEQFF	TRBJ2-1	TRBV6-2/TRBV6-3	-	-
TGTGCCTGGAGTCCTTACAGGGGGGGGGTCTTGAGCTCCTACAATGAGCAGTTCTTC	CAWSPYRGGVLSSYNEQFF	TRBJ2-1	TRBV30	-	-
TGTGCCAGCAGTCAGGGGTCTCGGTTCCACGAGCAGTACTTC	CASSQGSRFHEQYF	TRBJ2-7	TRBV6-5	-	-
TGTGCCAGCAGCTTGAACAAATATACTGAAGCTTTCTTT	CASSLNKYTEAFF	TRBJ1-1	TRBV7-3	-	-
TGTGCCAGCAGTTACCTCTCCTCCAGGGAGACCCAGTACTTC	CASSYLSSRETQYF	TRBJ2-5	TRBV6-5	-	-
TGTGCCTGGAGTGTACGGGGAGATGGTGGCTACACCTTC	CAWSVRGDGGYTF	TRBJ1-2	TRBV30	-	-
TGCGCCAGCAGCTTGGCCTTCGGCGGACAAGAGACCCAGTACTTC	CASSLAFGGQETQYF	TRBJ2-5	TRBV5-1	-	-
TGTGCCAGCAGCCCCGGTGTCGGCAGGACTGAAGCTTTCTTT	CASSPGVGRTEAFF	TRBJ1-1	TRBV11-3	-	-
TGTGCCAGCAGCGCACACGGACAGGTAGTAGAGCCCCAGCATTTT	CASSAHGQVVEPQHF	TRBJ1-5	TRBV7-2	TRBD1	-
TGTGCCAGCAGTGAGGGACTAGCGGGATACTACGAGCAGTACTTC	CASSEGLAGYYEQYF	TRBJ2-7	TRBV2	TRBD2	-
TGTGCCAGCAGTGATCCTAGGGGGAACATTCAGTACTTC	CASSDPRGNIQYF	TRBJ2-4	TRBV6-1	-	-
TGTGCCAGCTCACCGGTCCGGGGGACCGGGGAGCTGTTTTTT	CASSPVRGTGELFF	TRBJ2-2	TRBV18	-	-
TGTGCCACCAGCAGGAGCAGGGGGGCCGGGGAGCTGTTTTTT	CATSRSRGAGELFF	TRBJ2-2	TRBV15	-	-
TGTGCCGTGAGTGATGGCCTCTCTGGAAACACCATATATTTT	CAVSDGLSGNTIYF	TRBJ1-3	TRBV10-3	-	-
TGTGCCAGCAGCTTAGCACAGACCTACGAGCAGTACTTC	CASSLAQTYEQYF	TRBJ2-7	TRBV5-5	-	-
TGTGCCAGCAGTTTCCCGGGGTTGAGCAATCAGCCCCAGCATTTT	CASSFPGLSNQPQHF	TRBJ1-5	TRBV28	-	-
TGTGCCAGCAGTCCCGCAGGGGGAAGGGCGCAGTATTTT	CASSPAGGRAQYF	TRBJ2-3	TRBV6-2/TRBV6-3	TRBD1	once
TGTGCCAGCAGCTCAGGGGGCCCAAACACCGGGGAGCTGTTTTTT	CASSSGGPNTGELFF	TRBJ2-2	TRBV7-2	TRBD1	few
TGTGCCAGCAGCCCCGGACAGGGATATCAGCCCCAGCATTTT	CASSPGQGYQPQHF	TRBJ1-5	TRBV7-9	TRBD1	-
TGTGCCAGTTATGGCGGCAACCCTTTTAGCACTGAAGCTTTCTTT	CASYGGNPFSTEAFF	TRBJ1-1	TRBV19	-	-
TGTGCCAGCAGTGAAGGGACTACCAGGCGGGGGGAGCTGTTTTTT	CASSEGTTRRGELFF	TRBJ2-2	TRBV2	-	-
TGTGCCAGCAGAAGTACAGGGCTCGAGACCCAGTACTTC	CASRSTGLETQYF	TRBJ2-5	TRBV12-3/TRBV12-4	-	-
TGTGCCAGCACCCAGGGCTCTCTAGCGGTCAATGAGCAGTTCTTC	CASTQGSLAVNEQFF	TRBJ2-1	TRBV7-2	TRBD2	-
TGTGCCAGTAGTACCCCCGGACTAGCGGGCGATGAGCAGTTCTTC	CASSTPGLAGDEQFF	TRBJ2-1	TRBV19	TRBD2	-
TGCGCCAGCAGCTTGGAAGGGGTGGATGGCTACACCTTC	CASSLEGVDGYTF	TRBJ1-2	TRBV5-1	-	-
TGTGCCAGCAGTCCACCCGAGGGGGGCACAGATACGCAGTATTTT	CASSPPEGGTDTQYF	TRBJ2-3	TRBV28	-	few
TGTGCCAGCAGCCCCGGCGCAGGGCAGCCCCAGCATTTT	CASSPGAGQPQHF	TRBJ1-5	TRBV3-1/TRBV3-2	-	-
TGTGCCAGTAGTGCTACTGGGACAGGGGCTGACGAGCAGTACTTC	CASSATGTGADEQYF	TRBJ2-7	TRBV19	TRBD1	-
TGTGCCAGCTCAAACGACAGGGGGAACACTGAAGCTTTCTTT	CASSNDRGNTEAFF	TRBJ1-1	TRBV18	TRBD1	-
TGTGCCAGCAGCTTACTGGGACAGGGTAGATCTAGCAATCAGCCCCAGCATTTT	CASSLLGQGRSSNQPQHF	TRBJ1-5	TRBV7-2	TRBD1	-
TGTGCCATCAGTGCGGGTCCCCCGAACACCGGGGAGCTGTTTTTT	CAISAGPPNTGELFF	TRBJ2-2	TRBV10-3	-	-
TGTGCCAGCAGCTTGGCGTTGGGAGAGGTCTACGAGCAGTACTTC	CASSLALGEVYEQYF	TRBJ2-7	TRBV7-9	-	-
TGTGCCAGCACCGCCCCAGCAAGGAGATACGAGCAGTACTTC	CASTAPARRYEQYF	TRBJ2-7	TRBV28	-	-
TGTGCCAGCAGCCAGACGGCTAGCGGGACTCAAGAGACCCAGTACTTC	CASSQTASGTQETQYF	TRBJ2-5	TRBV11-2	TRBD2	once
TGCGCCAGCAGGAACCAACAGGGGCCCGGGGAGCTGTTTTTT	CASRNQQGPGELFF	TRBJ2-2	TRBV4-3	TRBD1	-
TGTGCCTGGAGTGTACGGCTGGGGCCGTTGGACTATGGCTACACCTTC	CAWSVRLGPLDYGYTF	TRBJ1-2	TRBV30	-	-
TGTGCCAGCAGCCCAAAGGCAAGCGGGGGGTACAGCTCTGGGGCCAACGTCCTGACTTTC	CASSPKASGGYSSGANVLTF	TRBJ2-6	TRBV5-4	TRBD2	-
TGTGCCAGTAGGAGCGGGACTAGCGGGAGAACAGATACGCAGTATTTT	CASRSGTSGRTDTQYF	TRBJ2-3	TRBV19	TRBD2	-
TGTGCCAGCAGCCCCGGACAGGGGGCCACCAACGTCCTGACTTTC	CASSPGQGATNVLTF	TRBJ2-6	TRBV5-4	TRBD1	-
TGTGCCAGCAGCCATGCCCGGGCTAGCGGGAGGGCAGATACGCAGTATTTT	CASSHARASGRADTQYF	TRBJ2-3	TRBV3-1/TRBV3-2	TRBD2	-
TGTGCCAGCACTCGGACAGCAACGGGGTATGGCTACACCTTC	CASTRTATGYGYTF	TRBJ1-2	TRBV6-5	-	-
TGCAGCGCTAGGACAGGGGGCACTGAAGCTTTCTTT	CSARTGGTEAFF	TRBJ1-1	TRBV29-1	TRBD1	-
TGTGCCAGCAGTAAGTGGCGGGGAGAGCAGTTCTTC	CASSKWRGEQFF	TRBJ2-1	TRBV6-2/TRBV6-3	-	-